This T cell receptor beta chain was sequenced during a study of T-cell reconstitution after alpha-beta-depleted transplantation in children. Study conclusions and caveats: Certain patients had high TCRbeta diversity at day 60, and it came from recipient T cells and thymic progenitors that survived. Alpha-beta T cells about two months after transplant reportedly derived from several hundred expanded graft clones. A year post-transplant, T-cell counts and diversity derived mostly from newly produced T cells.

This CDR3 spans 17 amino acids. The V and J ends lost 3 bases and 6 bases respectively, with 22 bases between them. CDR1 and CDR2 (germline): SGHTS, YDEGEE. TCRbeta library construction was performed incorporating unique molecular identifiers. TCRdb re-called the PCR reads with MiXCR, one entry per CDR3 protein. Seen here are some 200,000 distinct CDR3 sequences, roughly 6% observed once, and the top ten hold around 4.4%. Details on this clonotype: Its antigen is undetermined.

The specimen comprised PBMCs, sampled before TCRalphabeta/CD19-depleted stem cell transplant. This chain links TRBV5-8 with TRBJ2-1; TRBD1 might be the D (5 bases). The receptor's source is a girl under three years old with combined immunodeficiency, due to receive a stem cell transplant. The CDR3 nucleotides are TGTGCCAGCAGCTACGACCCAGCAAAACCCAGGGCCAATGAGCAGTTCTTC. Protein: CASSYDPAKPRANEQFF.